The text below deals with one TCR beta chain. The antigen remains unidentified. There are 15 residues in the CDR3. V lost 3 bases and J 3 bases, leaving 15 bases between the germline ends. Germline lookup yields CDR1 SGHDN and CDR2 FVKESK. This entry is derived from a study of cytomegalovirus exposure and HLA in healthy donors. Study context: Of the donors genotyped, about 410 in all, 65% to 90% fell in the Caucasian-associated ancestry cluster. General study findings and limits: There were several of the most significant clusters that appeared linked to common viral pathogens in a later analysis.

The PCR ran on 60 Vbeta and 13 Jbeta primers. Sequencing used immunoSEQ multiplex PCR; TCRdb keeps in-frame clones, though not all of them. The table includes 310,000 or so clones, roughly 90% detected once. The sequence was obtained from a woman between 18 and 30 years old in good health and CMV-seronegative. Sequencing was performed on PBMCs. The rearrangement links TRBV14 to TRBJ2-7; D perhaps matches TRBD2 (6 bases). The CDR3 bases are TGTGCCAGCAGCCAGGCTGACATGGGAGGCTACGAGCAGTACTTC. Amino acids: CASSQADMGGYEQYF.